A single sample is the source of the 2 T cell receptor beta chains below, sequenced in a study of patients and donors after allogeneic stem cell transplantation. TCRdb used MiXCR to reprocess the RT-PCR reads, holding one entry per CDR3 protein. Among about 960,000 distinct CDR3 sequences listed, more than 15% were seen once. The sequenced material came from blood, either unsorted or a sorted T cell fraction (not recorded which). All receptors come from a human donor who was either an allogeneic HSCT recipient or a stem cell or donor lymphocyte infusion donor (not recorded which). It is not recorded whose cells these are; they may come from a transplant donor.

The CDR3 nucleotides read TGTGCCAGCAGCGATCTTCGGGGGGGCTTGAGGGCCAACGTCCTGACTTTC. This codes for CASSDLRGGLRANVLTF. The V and J genes are TRBV9 and TRBJ2-6; 8 positions agree with TRBD2. CDR3 length: 17 amino acids. CDR1 is SGDLS and CDR2 is YYNGEE in the germline V gene. V was pared by 3 bases and J by 5 bases, with 10 bases of the junction left unmatched.

Comments on this clonotype: The CDR3 does not close with the conserved phenylalanine or tryptophan, likely indicating a read error. The chain uses TRBV7-2 and TRBJ2-1, with TRBD1 matching 7 bases. The CDR3 is 14 amino acids. Germline trimming cut 5 bases from V and 9 bases from J; bases unmatched to any gene: 10. Germline CDR1 is SGHTA and CDR2 is FQGNSA. The CDR3 DNA reads TGTGCCAGCAGCCTCCGACAGGGTGGGAGTGAGCAGTTCCTC. This encodes CASSLRQGGSEQFL.